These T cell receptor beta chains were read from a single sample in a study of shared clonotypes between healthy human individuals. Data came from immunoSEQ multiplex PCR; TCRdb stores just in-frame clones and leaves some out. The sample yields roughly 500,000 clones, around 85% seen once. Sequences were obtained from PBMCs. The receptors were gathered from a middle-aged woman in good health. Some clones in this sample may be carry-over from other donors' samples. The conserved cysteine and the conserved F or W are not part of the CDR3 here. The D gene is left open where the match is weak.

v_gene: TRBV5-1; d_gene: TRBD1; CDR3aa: ASSGGQGSGTEAF
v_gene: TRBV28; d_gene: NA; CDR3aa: ASSFLTYEQY
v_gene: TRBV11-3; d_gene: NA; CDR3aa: ASSLSRQPTLAASSYEQY
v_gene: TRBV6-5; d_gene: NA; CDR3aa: ASSPLGESQPQH
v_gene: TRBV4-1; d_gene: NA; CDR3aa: ASSHRQQGEKLF
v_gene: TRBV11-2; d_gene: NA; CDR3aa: ASSSRAGGHEQY
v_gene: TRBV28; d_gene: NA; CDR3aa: ASSLNPGPGNEQY
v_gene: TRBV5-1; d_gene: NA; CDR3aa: ASSFMAPANVLT
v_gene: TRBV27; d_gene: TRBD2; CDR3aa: ASSFSGLAGWFTDTQY
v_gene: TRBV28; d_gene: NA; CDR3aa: ASSFLRRINEKLF
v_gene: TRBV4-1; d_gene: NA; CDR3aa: ASSQMGVDEQF
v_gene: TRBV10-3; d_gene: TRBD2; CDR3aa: AIRGETSGSSTYEQY
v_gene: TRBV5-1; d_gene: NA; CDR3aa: ASSSTAAKNIQY
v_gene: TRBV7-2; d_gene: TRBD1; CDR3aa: ASSLARRGGQRYT
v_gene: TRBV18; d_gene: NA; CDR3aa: ASSLGLTYDEQF
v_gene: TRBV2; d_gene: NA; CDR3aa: ASSESTSNYGYT
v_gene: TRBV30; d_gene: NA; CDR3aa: ASEGLSTDTQY
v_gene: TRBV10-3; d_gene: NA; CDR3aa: AISDMGGGYNEQF
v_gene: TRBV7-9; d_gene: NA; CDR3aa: ASSLGGTGELF
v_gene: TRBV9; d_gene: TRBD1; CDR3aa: ASSARQRQGAIDNEQF
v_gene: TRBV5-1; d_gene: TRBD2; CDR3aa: ASSLGLAVNTGELF
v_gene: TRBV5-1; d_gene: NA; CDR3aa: ASSLEGQPGNIQY
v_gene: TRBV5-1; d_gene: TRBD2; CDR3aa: ASSLSPTSGANTGELF
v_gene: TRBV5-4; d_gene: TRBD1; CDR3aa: ASREGQGQNIQY
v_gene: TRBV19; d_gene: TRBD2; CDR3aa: ASSERAGEMTDTQY
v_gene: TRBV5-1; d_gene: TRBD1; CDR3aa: ASSLVPDRVRYNEQF
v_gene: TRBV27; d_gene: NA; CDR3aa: ASSLKFSYEQY
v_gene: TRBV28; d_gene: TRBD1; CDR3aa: ASSSHLRRQGGSSPLH
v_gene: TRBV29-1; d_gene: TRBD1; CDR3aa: SVEDPQGARAGYT
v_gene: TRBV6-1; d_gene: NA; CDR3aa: ASTSLSTDTQY
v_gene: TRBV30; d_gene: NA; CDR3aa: AWSPGLGPNTEAF
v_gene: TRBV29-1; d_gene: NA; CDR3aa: SATDSGETQY
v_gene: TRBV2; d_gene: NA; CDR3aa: ASSQGLHQETQY
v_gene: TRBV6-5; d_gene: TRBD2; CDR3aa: ASSSVAGRVTGELF
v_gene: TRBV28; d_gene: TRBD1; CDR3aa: ASRTWRTGGQPQH
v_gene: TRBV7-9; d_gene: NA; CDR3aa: ASSFGVNNEKLF
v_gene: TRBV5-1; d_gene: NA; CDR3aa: ASSLGGVTDTQY
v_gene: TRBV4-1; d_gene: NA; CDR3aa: ASSQGRTVYGYT
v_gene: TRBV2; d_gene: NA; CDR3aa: ASSVEGRPNTGELF
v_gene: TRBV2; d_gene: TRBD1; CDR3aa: ASSGTGGGLTGELF
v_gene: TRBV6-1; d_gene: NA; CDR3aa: ASSEARYEQY
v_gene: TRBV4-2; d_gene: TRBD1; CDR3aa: ASSPGTGTYNYGYT
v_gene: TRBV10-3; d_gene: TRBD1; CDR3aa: AISGGQDNQPQH
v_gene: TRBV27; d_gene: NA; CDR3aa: ASSQMDTTEAF
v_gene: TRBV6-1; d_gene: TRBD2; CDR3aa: ASKVGGGSYEQY